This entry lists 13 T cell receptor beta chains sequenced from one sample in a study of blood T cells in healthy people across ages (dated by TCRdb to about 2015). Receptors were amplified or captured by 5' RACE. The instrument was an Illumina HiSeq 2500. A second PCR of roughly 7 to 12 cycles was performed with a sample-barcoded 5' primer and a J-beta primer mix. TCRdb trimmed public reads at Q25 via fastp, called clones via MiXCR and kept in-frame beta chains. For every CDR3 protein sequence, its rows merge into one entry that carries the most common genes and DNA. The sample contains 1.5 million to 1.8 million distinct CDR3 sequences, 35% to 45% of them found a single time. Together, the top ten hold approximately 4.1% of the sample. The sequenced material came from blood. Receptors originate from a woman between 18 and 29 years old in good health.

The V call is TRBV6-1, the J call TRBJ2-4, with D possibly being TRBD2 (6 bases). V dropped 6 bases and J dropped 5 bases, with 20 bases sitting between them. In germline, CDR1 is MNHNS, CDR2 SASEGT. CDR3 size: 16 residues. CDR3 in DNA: TGTGCCAGCAGGAAGGACCGGGACTTATCCCAAAACATTCAGTACTTC. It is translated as CASRKDRDLSQNIQYF.

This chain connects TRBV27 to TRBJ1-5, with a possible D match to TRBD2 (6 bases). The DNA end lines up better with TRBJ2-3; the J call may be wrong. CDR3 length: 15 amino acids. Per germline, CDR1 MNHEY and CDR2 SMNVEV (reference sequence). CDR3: CASRPVSGPNQPQYF. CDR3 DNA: TGTGCCAGCAGACCTGTGAGCGGGCCCAATCAGCCCCAGTATTTT.

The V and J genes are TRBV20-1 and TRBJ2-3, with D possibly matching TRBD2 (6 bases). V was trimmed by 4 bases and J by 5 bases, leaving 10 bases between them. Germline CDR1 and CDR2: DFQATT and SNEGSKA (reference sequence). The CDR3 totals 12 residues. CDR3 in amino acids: CSAIGGQDTQYF. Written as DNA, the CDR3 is TGCAGTGCTATCGGAGGGCAAGATACGCAGTATTTT.

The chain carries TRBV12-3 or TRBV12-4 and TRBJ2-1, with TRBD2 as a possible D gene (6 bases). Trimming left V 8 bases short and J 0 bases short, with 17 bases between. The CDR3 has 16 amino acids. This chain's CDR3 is CASFSFGGSSYNEQFF. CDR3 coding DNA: TGTGCCAGCTTTTCCTTCGGAGGGAGCTCCTACAATGAGCAGTTCTTC.

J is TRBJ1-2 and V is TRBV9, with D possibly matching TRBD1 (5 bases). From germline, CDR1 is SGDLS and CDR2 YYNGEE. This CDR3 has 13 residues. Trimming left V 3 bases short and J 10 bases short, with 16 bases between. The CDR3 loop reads CASSATGTYNYTF. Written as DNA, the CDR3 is TGTGCCAGCAGCGCAACCGGGACGTATAACTACACCTTC.

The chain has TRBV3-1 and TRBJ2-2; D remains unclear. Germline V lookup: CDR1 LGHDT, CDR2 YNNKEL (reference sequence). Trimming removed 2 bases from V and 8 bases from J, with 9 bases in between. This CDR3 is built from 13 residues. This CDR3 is CASSQFLEGELFF. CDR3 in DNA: TGTGCCAGCAGCCAATTTTTGGAAGGGGAGCTGTTTTTT.

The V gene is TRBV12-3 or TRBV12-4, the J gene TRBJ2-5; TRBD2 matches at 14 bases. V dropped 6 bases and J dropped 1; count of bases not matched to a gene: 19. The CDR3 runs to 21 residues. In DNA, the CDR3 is TGTGCCAGCAGCCGCAATTCGGGACTAGCGGGAGTATTAAGGGTCCAAGAGACCCAGTACTTC. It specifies CASSRNSGLAGVLRVQETQYF.

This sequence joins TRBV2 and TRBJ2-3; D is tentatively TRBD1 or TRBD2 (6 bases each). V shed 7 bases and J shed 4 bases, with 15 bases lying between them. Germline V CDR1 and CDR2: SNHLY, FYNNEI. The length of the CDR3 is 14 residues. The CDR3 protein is CASKRAGDPDTQYF. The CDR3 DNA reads TGTGCCAGCAAGCGGGCAGGGGATCCAGATACGCAGTATTTT.

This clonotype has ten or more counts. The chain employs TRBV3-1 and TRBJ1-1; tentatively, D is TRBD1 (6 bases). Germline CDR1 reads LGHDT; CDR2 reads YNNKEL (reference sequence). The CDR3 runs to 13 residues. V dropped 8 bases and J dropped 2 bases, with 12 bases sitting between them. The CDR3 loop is CASSQGSNTEAFF. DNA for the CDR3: TGTGCCAGCTCGCAGGGGTCAAACACTGAAGCTTTCTTT.

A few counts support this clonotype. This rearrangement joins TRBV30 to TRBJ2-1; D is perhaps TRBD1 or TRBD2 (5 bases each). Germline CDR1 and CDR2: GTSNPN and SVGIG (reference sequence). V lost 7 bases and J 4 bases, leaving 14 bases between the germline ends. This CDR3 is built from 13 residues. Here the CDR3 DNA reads TGTGCCTCGACGCAGGGAGCTTACAATGAGCAGTTCTTC. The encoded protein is CASTQGAYNEQFF.

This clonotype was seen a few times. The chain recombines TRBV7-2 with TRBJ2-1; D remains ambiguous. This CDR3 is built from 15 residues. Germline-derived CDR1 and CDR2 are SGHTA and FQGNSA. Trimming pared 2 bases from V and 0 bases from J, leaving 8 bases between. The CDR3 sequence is CASSLTFASYNEQFF. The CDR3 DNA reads TGTGCCAGCAGCTTAACGTTCGCCTCCTACAATGAGCAGTTCTTC.

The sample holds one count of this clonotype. CDR3 sequence: CASSQDRVSTAYNSPLHF. In nucleotides, the CDR3 is TGCGCCAGCAGCCAAGATCGGGTCAGCACGGCCTATAATTCACCCCTCCACTTT. The chain uses TRBV4-3 and TRBJ1-6; D unclear. Trimming took off 0 bases at V and 2 bases at J, with 14 bases between the two ends. CDR1 and CDR2 from the germline V gene are LGHNA and YSLEER. The CDR3 consists of 18 residues.

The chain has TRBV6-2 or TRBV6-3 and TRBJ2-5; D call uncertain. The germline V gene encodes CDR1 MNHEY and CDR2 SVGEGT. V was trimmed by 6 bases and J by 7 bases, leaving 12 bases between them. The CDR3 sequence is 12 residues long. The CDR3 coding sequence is TGTGCCAGCAGCTTAAAGTGGATGACCCAGTACTTC. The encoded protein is CASSLKWMTQYF.